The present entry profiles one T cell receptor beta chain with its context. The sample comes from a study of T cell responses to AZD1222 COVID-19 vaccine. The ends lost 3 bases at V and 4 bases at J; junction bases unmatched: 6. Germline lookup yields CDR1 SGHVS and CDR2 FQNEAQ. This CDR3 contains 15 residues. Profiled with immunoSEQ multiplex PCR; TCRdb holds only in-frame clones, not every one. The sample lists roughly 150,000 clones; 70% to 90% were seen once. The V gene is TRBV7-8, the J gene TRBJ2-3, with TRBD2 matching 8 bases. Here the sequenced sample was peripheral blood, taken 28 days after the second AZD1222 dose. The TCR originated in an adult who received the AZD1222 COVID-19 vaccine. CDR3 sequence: CASSFPSGGADTQYF. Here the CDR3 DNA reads TGTGCCAGCAGCTTTCCCAGCGGGGGCGCAGATACGCAGTATTTT.